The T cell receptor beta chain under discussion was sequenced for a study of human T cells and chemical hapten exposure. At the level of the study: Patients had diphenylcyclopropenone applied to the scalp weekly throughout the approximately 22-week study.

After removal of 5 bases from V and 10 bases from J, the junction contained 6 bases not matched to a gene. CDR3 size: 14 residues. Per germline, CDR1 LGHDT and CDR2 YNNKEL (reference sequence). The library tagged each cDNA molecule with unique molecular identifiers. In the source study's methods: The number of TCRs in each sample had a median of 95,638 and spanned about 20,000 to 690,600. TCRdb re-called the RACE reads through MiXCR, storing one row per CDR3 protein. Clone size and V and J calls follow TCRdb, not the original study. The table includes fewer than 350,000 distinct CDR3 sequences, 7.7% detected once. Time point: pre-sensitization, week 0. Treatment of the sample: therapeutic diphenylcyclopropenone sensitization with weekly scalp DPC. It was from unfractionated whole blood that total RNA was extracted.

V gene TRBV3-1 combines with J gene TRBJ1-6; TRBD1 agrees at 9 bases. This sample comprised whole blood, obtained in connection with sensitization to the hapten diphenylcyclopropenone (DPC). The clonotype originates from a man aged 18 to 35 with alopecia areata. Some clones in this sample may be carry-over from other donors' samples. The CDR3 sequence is CASSTTGGQSPLHF. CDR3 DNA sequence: TGTGCCAGCAGCACCACAGGGGGCCAATCACCCCTCCACTTT.